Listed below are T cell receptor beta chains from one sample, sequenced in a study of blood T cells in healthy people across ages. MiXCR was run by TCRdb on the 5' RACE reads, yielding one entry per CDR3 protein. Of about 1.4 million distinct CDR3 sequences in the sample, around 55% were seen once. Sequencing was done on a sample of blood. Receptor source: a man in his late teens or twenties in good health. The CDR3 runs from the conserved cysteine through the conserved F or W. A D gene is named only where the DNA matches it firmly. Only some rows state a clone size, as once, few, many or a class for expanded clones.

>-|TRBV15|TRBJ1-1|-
CATSSVFRVANTEAFF
TGTGCCACCAGCAGTGTGTTCAGGGTGGCGAACACTGAAGCTTTCTTT
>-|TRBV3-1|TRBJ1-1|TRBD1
CASSRKGTGDPEAFF
TGTGCCAGCAGCCGCAAAGGAACAGGGGACCCTGAAGCTTTCTTT
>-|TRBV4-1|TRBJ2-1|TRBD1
CASSPRAETGRYNEQFF
TGCGCCAGCAGCCCCCGGGCTGAGACAGGGCGTTACAATGAGCAGTTCTTC
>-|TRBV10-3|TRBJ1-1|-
CAISESKTQSNTEAFF
TGTGCCATCAGTGAGTCGAAAACACAGAGCAACACTGAAGCTTTCTTT
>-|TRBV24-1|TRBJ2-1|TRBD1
CATSDRDRGGEQFF
TGTGCCACCAGTGACAGAGACAGGGGTGGTGAGCAGTTCTTC
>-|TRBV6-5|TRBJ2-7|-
CASSYGGPHTYEQYF
TGTGCCAGCAGTTACGGGGGTCCCCACACCTACGAGCAGTACTTC
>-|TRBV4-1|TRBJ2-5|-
CTSSQDGYLREQYF
TGCACCAGCAGCCAAGACGGCTATCTTCGGGAGCAGTACTTC
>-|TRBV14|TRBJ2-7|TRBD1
CASGQGIGEQYF
TGTGCCAGTGGACAGGGGATTGGCGAGCAGTACTTC
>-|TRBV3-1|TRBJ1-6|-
CASSQVSDNSPLHF
TGTGCCAGCAGCCAAGTCTCGGATAATTCACCCCTCCACTTT
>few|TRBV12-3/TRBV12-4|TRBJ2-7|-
CASSPQGPDEQYF
TGTGCCAGCAGCCCACAGGGCCCCGACGAGCAGTACTTC
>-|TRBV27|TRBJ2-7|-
CASRLGGARGEQYF
TGTGCCAGCAGACTAGGTGGGGCACGGGGCGAGCAGTACTTC
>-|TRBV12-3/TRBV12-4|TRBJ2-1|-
CASSLAPSTEQFF
TGTGCCAGCAGTTTAGCCCCATCAACTGAGCAGTTCTTC
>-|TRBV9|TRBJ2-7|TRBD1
CASSAAGGPTYF
TGTGCCAGCAGCGCCGCAGGGGGCCCCACGTACTTC
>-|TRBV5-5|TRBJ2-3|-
CATGPSGPDTQYF
TGTGCCACGGGACCCTCGGGTCCAGATACGCAGTATTTT
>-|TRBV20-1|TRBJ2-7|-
CSARGRTQSSYEQYF
TGCAGTGCTAGAGGCAGGACCCAGAGCTCCTACGAGCAGTACTTC
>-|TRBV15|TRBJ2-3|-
CATSRDRTPDTQYF
TGTGCCACCAGCAGAGATAGGACGCCAGATACGCAGTATTTT
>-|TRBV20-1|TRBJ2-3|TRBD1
CSALNAGQGKDTQYF
TGCAGTGCTCTAAACGCGGGACAGGGGAAAGATACGCAGTATTTT
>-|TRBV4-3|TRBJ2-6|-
CASSQAGIDSGANVLTF
TGCGCCAGCAGCCAAGCGGGAATCGACTCTGGGGCCAACGTCCTGACTTTC
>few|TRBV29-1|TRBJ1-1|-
CSVRHANTEAFF
TGCAGCGTTCGACACGCGAACACTGAAGCTTTCTTT
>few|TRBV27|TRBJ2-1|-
CATRTGLDEQFF
TGTGCCACCCGAACGGGCTTGGATGAGCAGTTCTTC
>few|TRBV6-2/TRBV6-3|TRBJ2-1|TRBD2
CASSFTPGHGRDEQFF
TGTGCCAGCAGTTTTACACCGGGACACGGGAGGGATGAGCAGTTCTTC
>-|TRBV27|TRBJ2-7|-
CASNRSNTYEQYF
TGTGCCAGCAATAGGTCTAACACCTACGAGCAGTACTTC
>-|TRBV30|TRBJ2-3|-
CAWTGMSSTDTQYF
TGTGCCTGGACAGGGATGTCTAGCACAGATACGCAGTATTTT
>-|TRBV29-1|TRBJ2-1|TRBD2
CSVATNTVAGDYNEQFF
TGCAGCGTTGCAACGAATACTGTAGCGGGAGACTACAATGAGCAGTTCTTC
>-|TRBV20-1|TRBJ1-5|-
CSARATGTSNQPQHF
TGCAGTGCTAGAGCTACCGGGACAAGCAATCAGCCCCAGCATTTT
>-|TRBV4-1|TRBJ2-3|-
CASSGTPLTDTQYF
TGCGCCAGCAGCGGGACTCCCCTCACAGATACGCAGTATTTT
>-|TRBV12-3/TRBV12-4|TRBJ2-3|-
CASSLSPYLKLNDTQYF
TGTGCCAGCAGTTTATCTCCCTACCTGAAGCTGAACGATACGCAGTATTTT
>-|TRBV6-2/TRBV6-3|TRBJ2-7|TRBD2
CASRPQRGYYEQYF
TGTGCCAGCAGACCCCAGCGGGGTTACTACGAGCAGTACTTC
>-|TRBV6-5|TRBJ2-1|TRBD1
CASSYSGTGTYNEQFF
TGTGCCAGCAGTTACTCGGGGACAGGCACCTACAATGAGCAGTTCTTC
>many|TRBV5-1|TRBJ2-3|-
CASSLDTSTDTQYF
TGTGCCAGCAGCTTAGATACTAGCACAGATACGCAGTATTTT
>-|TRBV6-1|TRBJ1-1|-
CASRSTGIPEAFF
TGTGCCAGCAGGAGCACAGGGATCCCTGAAGCTTTCTTT
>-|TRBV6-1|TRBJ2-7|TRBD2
CASSDGVAGFYEQYF
TGTGCCAGCAGTGATGGGGTAGCGGGATTCTACGAGCAGTACTTC
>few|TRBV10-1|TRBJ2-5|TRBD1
CASSDGTGSETQYF
TGCGCCAGCAGTGACGGGACAGGGTCAGAGACCCAGTACTTC
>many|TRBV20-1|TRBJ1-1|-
CSARDRGQGRRSAFF
TGCAGTGCTAGAGATCGAGGCCAGGGGAGGCGTTCGGCTTTCTTT
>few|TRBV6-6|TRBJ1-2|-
CASTQKEGYGYTF
TGTGCCAGCACACAGAAAGAGGGGTATGGCTACACCTTC
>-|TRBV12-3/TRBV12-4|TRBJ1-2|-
CASTKGGGNYGYTF
TGTGCCAGCACTAAGGGAGGGGGTAATTATGGCTACACCTTC
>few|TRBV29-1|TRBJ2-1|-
CSVGTAGNEQFF
TGCAGCGTTGGCACAGCAGGGAATGAGCAGTTCTTC
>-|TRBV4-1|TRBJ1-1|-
CASSPRHLGNTEAFF
TGCGCCAGCAGCCCCCGACATTTGGGGAACACTGAAGCTTTCTTT
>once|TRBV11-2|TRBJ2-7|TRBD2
CASSLGPPGGGSYEQYF
TGTGCCAGCAGCTTAGGACCACCAGGCGGGGGTTCCTACGAGCAGTACTTC
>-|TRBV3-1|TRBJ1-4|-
CASSRSGRTNEKLFF
TGTGCCAGCAGCCGGTCCGGGAGAACTAATGAAAAACTGTTTTTT
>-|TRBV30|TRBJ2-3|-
CAWSISSGTDTQYF
TGTGCCTGGAGTATATCTAGCGGCACAGATACGCAGTATTTT
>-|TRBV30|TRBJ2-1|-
CAVTRGGNEQFF
TGTGCCGTGACTAGGGGGGGCAATGAGCAGTTCTTC
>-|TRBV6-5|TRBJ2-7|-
CASSRGGFEQYF
TGTGCCAGCAGCCGGGGTGGATTTGAGCAGTACTTC
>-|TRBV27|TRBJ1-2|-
CASSLSSGAPLYGYTF
TGTGCCAGCAGTTTATCGTCCGGGGCGCCCCTCTATGGCTACACCTTC